This record looks at one TCR beta chain sequence and its context. Other DNA sequences in this specimen translate into the identical CDR3. Assay: immunoSEQ multiplex PCR; the TCRdb copy retains only in-frame clones and omits some. The table records about 370,000 clones, more than 80% of them present only once. The sample belongs to a study of blood T cell repertoires in COVID-19. Trimming left V 0 bases short and J 3 bases short, with 9 bases between. Per germline, CDR1 SGHRS and CDR2 YFSETQ. The CDR3 totals 14 residues. This clonotype was obtained from a woman aged 30 to 39 with COVID-19, enrolled during active disease. Sequencing was performed on peripheral blood. The chain combines TRBV5-1 with TRBJ2-5; perhaps TRBD1 as D (6 bases). The CDR3 sequence is CASSLGRGKETQYF. CDR3 coding DNA: TGCGCCAGCAGCTTGGGCAGGGGAAAAGAGACCCAGTACTTC.